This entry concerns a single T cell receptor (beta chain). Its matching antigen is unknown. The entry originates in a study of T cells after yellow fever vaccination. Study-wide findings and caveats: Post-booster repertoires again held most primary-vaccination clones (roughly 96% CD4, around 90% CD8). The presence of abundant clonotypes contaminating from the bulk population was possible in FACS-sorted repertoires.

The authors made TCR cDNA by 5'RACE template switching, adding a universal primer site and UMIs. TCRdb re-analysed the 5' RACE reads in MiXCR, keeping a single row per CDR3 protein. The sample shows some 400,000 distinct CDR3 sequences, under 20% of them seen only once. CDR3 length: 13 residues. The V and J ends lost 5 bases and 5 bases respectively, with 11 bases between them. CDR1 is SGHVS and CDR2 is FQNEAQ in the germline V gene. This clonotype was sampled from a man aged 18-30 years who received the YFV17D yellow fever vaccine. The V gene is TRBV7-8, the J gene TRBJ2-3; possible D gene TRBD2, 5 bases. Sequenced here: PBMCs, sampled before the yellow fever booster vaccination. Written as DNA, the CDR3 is TGTGCCAGCAGCCAGGACTTCCAAGATACGCAGTATTTT. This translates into CASSQDFQDTQYF.